The present TCR beta chain was sequenced within a study of cytomegalovirus exposure and HLA in healthy donors. Study findings and constraints: A later analysis reportedly found that, within productive TCRs, an Asian-associated ancestry cluster had fewer N-insertions than the mean observed across the roughly 700 donors.

Notes on this clone: Antigen: not known.

Though probably carrying unrecorded immune exposures, donors were nominally healthy at sampling. The germline V gene has CDR1 SGHKS and CDR2 YYEKEE (reference sequence). V was pared by 0 bases and J by 4 bases, with 25 bases between. The CDR3 has 19 residues. Both 60 Vbeta primers and 13 Jbeta primers went into the PCR. Generated by immunoSEQ multiplex PCR, the TCRdb table keeps only in-frame clones and is missing some. The sample records approximately 200,000 clones, 85% being singletons. Sample: PBMCs. The receptor was isolated from a woman in her forties or fifties in good health and CMV-seronegative. The chain combines TRBV5-5 with TRBJ2-5; D perhaps matches TRBD1 (6 bases). CDR3: CASSLAGLGRGGQGETQYF. CDR3 in DNA: TGTGCCAGCAGCTTGGCCGGGTTGGGGAGAGGGGGACAAGGAGAGACCCAGTACTTC.